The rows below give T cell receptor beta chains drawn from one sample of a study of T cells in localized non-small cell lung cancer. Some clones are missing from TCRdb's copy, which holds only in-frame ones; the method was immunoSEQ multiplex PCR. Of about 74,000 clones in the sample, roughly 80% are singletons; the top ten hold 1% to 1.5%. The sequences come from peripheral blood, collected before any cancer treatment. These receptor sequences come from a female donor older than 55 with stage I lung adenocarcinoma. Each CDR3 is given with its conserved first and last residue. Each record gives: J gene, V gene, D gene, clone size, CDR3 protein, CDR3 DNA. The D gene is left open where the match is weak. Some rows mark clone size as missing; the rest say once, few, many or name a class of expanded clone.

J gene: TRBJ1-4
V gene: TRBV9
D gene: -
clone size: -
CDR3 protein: CASSPTWGERVTNEKLFF
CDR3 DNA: TGTGCCAGCAGCCCTACTTGGGGTGAGCGGGTAACTAATGAAAAACTGTTTTTT

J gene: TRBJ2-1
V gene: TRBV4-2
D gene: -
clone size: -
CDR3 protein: CASSQGGNRHNEQFF
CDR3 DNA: TGTGCCAGCAGCCAAGGGGGGAACAGACACAATGAGCAGTTCTTC

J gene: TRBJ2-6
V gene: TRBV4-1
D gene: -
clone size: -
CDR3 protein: CASSQDKGGEAGANVLTF
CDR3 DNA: TGCGCCAGCAGCCAAGATAAAGGTGGGGAGGCTGGGGCCAACGTCCTGACTTTC

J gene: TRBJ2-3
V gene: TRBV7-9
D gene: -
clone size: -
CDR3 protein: CASSLRGWDTQYF
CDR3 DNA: TGTGCCAGCAGCTTGAGGGGATGGGATACGCAGTATTTT

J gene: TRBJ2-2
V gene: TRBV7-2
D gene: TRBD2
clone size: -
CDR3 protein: CASSKPGLADKHTGELFF
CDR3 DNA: TGTGCCAGCAGCAAACCGGGACTAGCGGACAAACACACCGGGGAGCTGTTTTTT

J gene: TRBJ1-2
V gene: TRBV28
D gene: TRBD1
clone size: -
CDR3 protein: CASRLLLGTEYGYTF
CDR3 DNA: TGTGCCAGCAGACTATTACTCGGGACAGAGTATGGCTACACCTTC

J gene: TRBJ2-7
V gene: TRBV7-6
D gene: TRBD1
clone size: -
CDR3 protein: CASSPRDSAKQYF
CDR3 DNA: TGTGCCAGCAGCCCCCGGGACAGCGCAAAGCAGTACTTC

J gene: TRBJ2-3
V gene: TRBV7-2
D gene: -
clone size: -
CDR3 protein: CASSRDSAGTDTQYF
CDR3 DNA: TGTGCCAGCAGTAGAGACAGCGCAGGCACAGATACGCAGTATTTT

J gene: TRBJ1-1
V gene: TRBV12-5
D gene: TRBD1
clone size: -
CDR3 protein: CASGSYRTGKDTEAFF
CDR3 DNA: TGTGCTAGTGGTTCCTACCGGACAGGGAAAGACACTGAAGCTTTCTTT

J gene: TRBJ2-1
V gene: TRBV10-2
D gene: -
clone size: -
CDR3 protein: CASTVTPASSYNEQFF
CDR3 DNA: TGCGCCAGCACTGTTACCCCTGCTAGCTCCTACAATGAGCAGTTCTTC

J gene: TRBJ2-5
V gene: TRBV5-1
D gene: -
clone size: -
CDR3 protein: CASSSATGSQETQYF
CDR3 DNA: TGCGCCAGCAGCTCTGCGACAGGAAGCCAAGAGACCCAGTACTTC

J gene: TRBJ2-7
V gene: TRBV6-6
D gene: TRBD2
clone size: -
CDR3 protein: CASSYPLGGEGEQYF
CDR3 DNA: TGTGCCAGCAGTTACCCCCTGGGAGGGGAGGGCGAGCAGTACTTC

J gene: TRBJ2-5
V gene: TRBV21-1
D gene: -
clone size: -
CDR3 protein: CASSVERLGGLQETQYF
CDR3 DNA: TGTGCCAGCAGCGTAGAAAGGTTGGGAGGTCTCCAAGAGACCCAGTACTTC

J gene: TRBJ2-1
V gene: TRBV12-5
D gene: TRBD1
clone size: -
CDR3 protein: CASGFDNRDRGLLFYNEQFF
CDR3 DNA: TGTGCTAGTGGTTTCGACAACCGGGACAGGGGGCTTTTGTTCTACAATGAGCAGTTCTTC

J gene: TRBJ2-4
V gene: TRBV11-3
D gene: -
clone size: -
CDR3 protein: CASSPLGYDQNIQYF
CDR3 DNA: TGTGCCAGCAGCCCCTTAGGCTACGACCAAAACATTCAGTACTTC

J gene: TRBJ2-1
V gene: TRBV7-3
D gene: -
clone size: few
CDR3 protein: CASSLVGRAEFF
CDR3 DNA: TGTGCCAGCAGCTTAGTAGGGCGGGCTGAGTTCTTC

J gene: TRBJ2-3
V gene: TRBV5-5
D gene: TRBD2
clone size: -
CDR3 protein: CASSLEYPAGGPTDTQYF
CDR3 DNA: TGTGCCAGCAGCTTGGAATATCCAGCGGGGGGCCCCACAGATACGCAGTATTTT

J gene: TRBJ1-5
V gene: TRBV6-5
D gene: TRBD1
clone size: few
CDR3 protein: CASRLDRVGSQPQHF
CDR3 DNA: TGTGCCAGCAGACTCGACAGGGTAGGTAGTCAGCCCCAGCATTTT

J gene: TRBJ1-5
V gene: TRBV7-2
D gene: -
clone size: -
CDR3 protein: CASSLVRTQPQHF
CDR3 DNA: TGTGCCAGCAGCTTAGTCAGGACTCAGCCCCAGCATTTT

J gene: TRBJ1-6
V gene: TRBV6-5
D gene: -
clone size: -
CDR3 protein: CASSYGASPLHF
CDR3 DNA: TGTGCCAGCAGTTACGGGGCATCACCCCTCCACTTT

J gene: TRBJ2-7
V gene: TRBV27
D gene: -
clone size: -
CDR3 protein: CASSQGGSSYEQYF
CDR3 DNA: TGTGCCAGCAGTCAGGGTGGGAGCTCCTACGAGCAGTACTTC

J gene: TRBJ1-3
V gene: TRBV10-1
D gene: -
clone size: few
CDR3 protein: CAVLSETGNTIYF
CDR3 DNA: TGCGCCGTACTCAGTGAGACTGGAAACACCATATATTTT

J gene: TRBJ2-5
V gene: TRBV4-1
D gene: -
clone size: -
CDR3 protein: CASSQGQTQETQYF
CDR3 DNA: TGCGCCAGCAGCCAGGGGCAGACCCAAGAGACCCAGTACTTC

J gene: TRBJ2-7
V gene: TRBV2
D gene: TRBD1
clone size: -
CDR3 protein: CASSATGWDNEQYF
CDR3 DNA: TGTGCCAGCAGTGCGACAGGGTGGGACAACGAGCAGTACTTC

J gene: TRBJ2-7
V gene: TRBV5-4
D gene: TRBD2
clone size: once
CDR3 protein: CASSVSGGGSYEQYF
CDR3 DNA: TGTGCCAGCAGCGTCTCCGGGGGGGGCTCCTACGAGCAGTACTTC

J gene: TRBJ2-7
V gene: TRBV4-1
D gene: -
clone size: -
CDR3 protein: CASSQSDLEPYEQYF
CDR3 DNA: TGCGCCAGCAGCCAATCCGACTTGGAACCCTACGAGCAGTACTTC

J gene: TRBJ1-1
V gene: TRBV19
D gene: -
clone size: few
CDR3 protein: CASSFGRGTEAFF
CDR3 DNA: TGTGCCAGTAGTTTCGGGCGGGGCACTGAAGCTTTCTTT

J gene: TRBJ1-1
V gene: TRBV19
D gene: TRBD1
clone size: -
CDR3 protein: CASRGTAVMNTEAFF
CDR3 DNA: TGTGCCAGTAGGGGGACAGCCGTAATGAACACTGAAGCTTTCTTT

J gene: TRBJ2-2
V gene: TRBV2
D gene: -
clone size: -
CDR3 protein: CASTRDRSRELFF
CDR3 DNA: TGTGCCAGCACGAGGGACCGTTCGAGGGAGCTGTTTTTT

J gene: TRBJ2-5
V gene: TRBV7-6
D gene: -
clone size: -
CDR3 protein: CASSLAMRDGETQYF
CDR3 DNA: TGTGCCAGCAGCTTAGCGATGAGGGATGGGGAGACCCAGTACTTC

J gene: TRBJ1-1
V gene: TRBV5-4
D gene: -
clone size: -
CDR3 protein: CASSPYSGAEAFF
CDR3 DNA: TGTGCCAGCAGCCCTTATTCGGGAGCGGAAGCTTTCTTT

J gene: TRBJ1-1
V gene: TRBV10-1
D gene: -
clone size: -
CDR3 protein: CASSEAGLSGTEAFF
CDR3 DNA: TGCGCCAGCAGTGAGGCAGGGTTATCGGGCACTGAAGCTTTCTTT

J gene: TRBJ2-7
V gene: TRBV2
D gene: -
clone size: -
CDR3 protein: CASSGDSYEQYF
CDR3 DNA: TGTGCCAGCAGTGGCGACTCCTACGAGCAGTACTTC

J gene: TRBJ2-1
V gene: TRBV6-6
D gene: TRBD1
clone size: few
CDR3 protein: CASSSGQAQVFGQFF
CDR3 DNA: TGTGCCAGCAGTTCGGGACAGGCTCAAGTATTTGGGCAGTTCTTC

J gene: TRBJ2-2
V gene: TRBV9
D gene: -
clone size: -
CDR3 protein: CASSVISGDTGELFF
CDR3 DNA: TGTGCCAGCAGCGTAATCTCTGGGGACACCGGGGAGCTGTTTTTT

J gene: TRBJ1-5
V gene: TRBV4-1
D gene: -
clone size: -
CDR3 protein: CASSQSGQAGAYQPQHF
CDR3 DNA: TGCGCCAGCAGCCAAAGTGGCCAGGCAGGGGCTTATCAGCCCCAGCATTTT

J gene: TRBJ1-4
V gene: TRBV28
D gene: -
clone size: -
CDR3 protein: CASRSSRDKLFF
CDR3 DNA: TGTGCCAGCAGATCTTCCCGGGACAAACTGTTTTTT

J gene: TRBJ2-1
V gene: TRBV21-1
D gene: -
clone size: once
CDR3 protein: CASSGRLAGGPLSSVEQFF
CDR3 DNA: TGTGCCAGCAGCGGGCGACTAGCGGGAGGGCCTTTGTCTTCGGTTGAGCAGTTCTTC

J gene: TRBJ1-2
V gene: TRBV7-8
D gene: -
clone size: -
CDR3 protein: CASSLSSNYGYTF
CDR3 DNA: TGTGCCAGCAGCTTATCGTCTAACTATGGCTACACCTTC

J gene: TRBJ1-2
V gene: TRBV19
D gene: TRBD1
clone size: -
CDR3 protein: CASSIRAGGYGYTF
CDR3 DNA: TGTGCCAGTAGTATAAGGGCAGGGGGCTATGGCTACACCTTC

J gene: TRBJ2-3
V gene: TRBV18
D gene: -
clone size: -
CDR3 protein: CASSQGAHGTDTQYF
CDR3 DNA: TGTGCCAGCTCTCAAGGGGCTCATGGCACAGATACGCAGTATTTT

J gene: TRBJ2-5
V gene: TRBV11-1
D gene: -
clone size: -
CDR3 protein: CASSHRVPQRQETQYF
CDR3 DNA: TGTGCCAGCAGTCACAGGGTCCCGCAAAGGCAAGAGACCCAGTACTTC

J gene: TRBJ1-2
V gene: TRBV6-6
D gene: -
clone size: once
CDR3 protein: CASSRWGAQVYSYTF
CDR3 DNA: TGTGCCAGCAGCCGATGGGGGGCGCAGGTCTATAGCTACACCTTC

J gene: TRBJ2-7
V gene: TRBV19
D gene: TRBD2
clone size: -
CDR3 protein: CASSIHPGGRDEQYF
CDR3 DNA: TGTGCCAGTAGTATCCACCCGGGGGGTAGGGACGAGCAGTACTTC

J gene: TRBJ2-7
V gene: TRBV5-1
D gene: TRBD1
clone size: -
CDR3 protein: CASSNQDRGLSEQYF
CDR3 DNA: TGCGCCAGCAGCAACCAAGACAGGGGGTTGAGCGAGCAGTACTTC

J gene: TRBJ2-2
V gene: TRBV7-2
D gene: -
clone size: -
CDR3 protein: CASSSTGPTGELFF
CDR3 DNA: TGTGCCAGCAGCTCGACAGGCCCCACCGGGGAGCTGTTTTTT

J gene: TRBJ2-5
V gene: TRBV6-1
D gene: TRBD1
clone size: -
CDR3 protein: CASSEMGQGQETQYF
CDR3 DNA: TGTGCCAGCAGTGAAATGGGACAGGGCCAAGAGACCCAGTACTTC

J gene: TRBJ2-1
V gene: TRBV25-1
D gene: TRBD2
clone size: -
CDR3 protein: CATPLVSGGIIFHEQFF
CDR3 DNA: TGTGCCACCCCCCTCGTAAGCGGGGGGATTATTTTCCATGAGCAGTTCTTC

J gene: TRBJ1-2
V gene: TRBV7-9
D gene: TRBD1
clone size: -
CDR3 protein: CASSLTTGENGYTF
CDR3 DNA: TGTGCCAGCAGCTTAACCACAGGGGAGAATGGCTACACCTTC

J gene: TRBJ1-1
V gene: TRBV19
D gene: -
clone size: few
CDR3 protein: CASSRGRLNTEAFF
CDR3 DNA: TGTGCCAGTAGTAGGGGACGGTTGAACACTGAAGCTTTCTTT

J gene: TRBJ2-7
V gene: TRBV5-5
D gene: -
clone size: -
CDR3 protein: CASSFSGGHYEQYF
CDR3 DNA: TGTGCCAGCAGCTTCTCCGGGGGGCATTACGAGCAGTACTTC

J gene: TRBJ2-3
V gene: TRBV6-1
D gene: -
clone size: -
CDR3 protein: CASSIGQSTDTQYF
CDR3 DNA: TGTGCCAGCAGTATAGGACAGTCCACAGATACGCAGTATTTT

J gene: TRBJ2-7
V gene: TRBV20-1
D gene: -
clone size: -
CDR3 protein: CSAGSSYEQYF
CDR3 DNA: TGCAGTGCGGGAAGCTCCTACGAGCAGTACTTC

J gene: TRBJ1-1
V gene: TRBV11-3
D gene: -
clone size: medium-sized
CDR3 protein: CASSLGGPDTEAFF
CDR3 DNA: TGTGCCAGCAGTCTAGGGGGGCCCGACACTGAAGCTTTCTTT

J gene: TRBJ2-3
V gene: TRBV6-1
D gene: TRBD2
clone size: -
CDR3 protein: CASSEADRGGTDTQYF
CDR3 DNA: TGTGCCAGCAGTGAAGCGGACCGGGGGGGCACAGATACGCAGTATTTT

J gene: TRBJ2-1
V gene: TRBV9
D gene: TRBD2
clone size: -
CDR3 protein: CASSTAGVEYNEQFF
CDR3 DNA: TGTGCCAGCAGCACCGCGGGGGTCGAATACAATGAGCAGTTCTTC

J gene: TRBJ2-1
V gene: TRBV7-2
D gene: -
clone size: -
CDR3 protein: CASSTTLIGNEQFF
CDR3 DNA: TGTGCCAGCAGCACTACATTGATAGGGAATGAGCAGTTCTTC

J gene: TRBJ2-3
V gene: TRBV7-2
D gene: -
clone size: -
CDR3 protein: CASSLAAPSASTDTQYF
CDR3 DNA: TGTGCCAGCAGCTTAGCGGCCCCCAGCGCCAGCACAGATACGCAGTATTTT

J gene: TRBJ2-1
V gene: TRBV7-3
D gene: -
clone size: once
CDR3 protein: CASSFGQGEQFF
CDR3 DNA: TGTGCCAGCAGCTTCGGACAAGGGGAGCAGTTCTTC